The sequence of this T cell receptor beta chain was determined in a study of blood T cells in healthy people across ages. The second PCR ran roughly 6 to 12 cycles with a sample-barcoded 5' primer and J-beta primers. TCRdb called the 5' RACE reads again in MiXCR, with one record for every CDR3 protein. The sample carries approximately 1.5 million distinct CDR3 sequences, roughly 30% recorded once. The CDR3 is 18 residues long. Germline CDR1 reads SGDLS; CDR2 reads YYNGEE. Trimming shortened V by 4 bases and J by 3 bases, and 24 bases separated the two germline ends. Source material: blood. The receptor comes from a woman aged 30 to 39 in good health. V usage is TRBV9 and J usage is TRBJ2-3; the D is unclear. The CDR3 loop is CASSSPRERSLMTDTQYF. The CDR3, as DNA: TGTGCCAGCAGCTCGCCAAGAGAGAGGTCCCTGATGACAGATACGCAGTATTTT.